This TCR beta chain is drawn from a study of T cells in Graves' hyperthyroidism and ophthalmopathy. This clonotype came up a few times. CDR1 and CDR2 (germline): SGHVS, FNYEAQ. This CDR3 has 15 amino acids. J was trimmed by 3 bases and V by 5 bases; bases with no gene match: 4. There were TCR beta CDR3 regions amplified from RNA transcripts. The HTBI primer set was used in a first-round RT-PCR of the TCR CDR3. TCRdb called the multiplex PCR reads again in MiXCR, with one record for every CDR3 protein. The sample lists about 250,000 distinct CDR3 sequences; approximately 25% were seen once. This sequence was found in a woman aged 40 to 50 with Graves' ophthalmopathy. This chain connects TRBV7-6 to TRBJ2-5; 12 nucleotides match TRBD2. Specimen: blood. The CDR3 region is CASSQGLAGKETQYF. The CDR3, as DNA: TGTGCCAGCAGCCAGGGACTAGCGGGTAAAGAGACCCAGTACTTC.